The next 9 T cell receptor beta chains were all read from a single sample in a study of Graves' ophthalmopathy and Graves' hyperthyroidism. Amplification of the TCR beta CDR3 regions used RNA transcripts (as template). In the first round, RT-PCR was carried out with HTBI primers, and a multiplex PCR formed the second round. TCRdb reprocessed the multiplex PCR reads via MiXCR and lists one record per CDR3 protein. The sample contains about 700,000 distinct CDR3 sequences, roughly two fifths of which appear only once. The sample was peripheral blood. Receptors originate from an adult man with Graves' ophthalmopathy.

Only a few counts were recorded for this clonotype. The chain links TRBV14 to TRBJ2-7; 7 bases align to TRBD1. Germline CDR1 reads SGHDN; CDR2 reads FVKESK. CDR3 length: 16 amino acids. Unmatched junction bases numbered 11, after V lost 5 bases and J lost 1 base. The CDR3 loop reads CASSVRQGQASYEQYF. The CDR3 bases are TGTGCCAGCAGCGTGCGACAGGGTCAGGCTTCCTACGAGCAGTACTTC.

The table lists this clonotype with a count of one. This chain links TRBV4-3 with TRBJ2-7; D may be TRBD2 (7 bases). Trimming stripped 4 bases from V and 5 bases from J, with 21 bases between. CDR3 length equals 16 residues. The germline V gene has CDR1 LGHNA and CDR2 YSLEER. The CDR3: CASSPPRGAQANEQYF. The CDR3 DNA reads TGCGCCAGCAGCCCACCCCGGGGGGCGCAAGCCAACGAGCAGTACTTC.

The CDR3 here is CSTGGPEETQYF. The CDR3, as DNA: TGCAGCACGGGGGGCCCAGAAGAGACCCAGTACTTC. The chain is built from TRBV29-1 and TRBJ2-5; tentatively, D is TRBD2 (7 bases). Germline V gene data show CDR1 as SQVTM and CDR2 as ANQGSEA. The CDR3 is 12 amino acids. The ends were cut back, 8 bases at V and 3 bases at J, with 13 bases in the middle.

This clonotype appeared a few times. The J gene is TRBJ1-2, the V gene TRBV6-5; D unclear. In germline, CDR1 is MNHEY, CDR2 SVGAGI. V shed 5 bases and J shed 12 bases, with 19 bases lying between them. The CDR3 covers 13 residues. CDR3 bases: TGTGCCAGCAGTGAATCCCAGGATGGTAGACACACCTTC. Translation: CASSESQDGRHTF.

This clonotype was seen more than once but under ten times. The V and J genes are TRBV12-3 or TRBV12-4 and TRBJ2-5; D possibly corresponds to TRBD2 (5 bases). Trimming pared 6 bases from V and 5 bases from J, leaving 16 bases between. CDR3 length: 14 residues. The CDR3 DNA reads TGTGCCAGCAGAAAAGAGGGCCCGGGGGAGACCCAGTACTTC. Translation: CASRKEGPGETQYF.

A remark on this clonotype: This clone may be a read error of a much larger clone one base away. This chain uses TRBV7-9 with TRBJ2-5; 9 bases line up with TRBD2. V was pared by 5 bases and J by 9 bases, with 10 bases of the junction left unmatched. This CDR3 comprises 14 residues. Germline CDR1 is SEHNR and CDR2 is FQNEAQ (reference sequence). CDR3 loop: CASSLSGSSESQYF. CDR3 nucleotide sequence: TGTGCCAGCAGCCTTAGCGGGAGTTCTGAGTCCCAGTACTTC.

The chain recombines TRBV15 with TRBJ2-7, with D possibly TRBD1 on 5 matching bases. Trimming left V 3 bases short and J 0 bases short, with 9 bases between. CDR1 LNHNV and CDR2 YYDKDF come from the germline V gene (reference sequence). The CDR3 covers 14 residues. Here the CDR3 DNA reads TGTGCCACCAGCAGGTTCACAGGCTCCTACGAGCAGTACTTC. Protein product: CATSRFTGSYEQYF.

Worth noting for this clonotype: A much larger clonotype is one base distant, so this may be a read error. V is TRBV10-3 and J is TRBJ1-1, with D possibly matching TRBD1 (6 bases). The CDR3 is 14 residues long. Germline lookup yields CDR1 ENHRY and CDR2 SYGVKD. Written as DNA, the CDR3 is TGTGCCAGCAGTCCCCGACAGGCTAACACTGAAGCTTTCTTT. Protein: CASSPRQANTEAFF.

There are many counts of this clonotype. Mismatch with germline at one junction end may stem from a read error. The DNA for the CDR3 is TGCTGCTCTGGGACAGGGACCGACGAGCAGTACTTC. This sequence encodes CCSGTGTDEQYF. The chain has TRBV7-9 and TRBJ2-7, with 9 bases aligning to TRBD1. CDR1 and CDR2 (germline): SEHNR, FQNEAQ (reference sequence). The CDR3 consists of 12 residues. Together with reference TRBV7-9 and TRBJ2-7, the CDR3 gives the full variable domain: DTGVSQNPRHKITKRGQNVTFRCDPISEHNRLYWYRQTLGQGPEFLTYFQNEAQLEKSRLLSDRFSAERPKGSFSTLEIQRTEQGDSAMYLCCSGTGTDEQYFGPGTRLTVT.